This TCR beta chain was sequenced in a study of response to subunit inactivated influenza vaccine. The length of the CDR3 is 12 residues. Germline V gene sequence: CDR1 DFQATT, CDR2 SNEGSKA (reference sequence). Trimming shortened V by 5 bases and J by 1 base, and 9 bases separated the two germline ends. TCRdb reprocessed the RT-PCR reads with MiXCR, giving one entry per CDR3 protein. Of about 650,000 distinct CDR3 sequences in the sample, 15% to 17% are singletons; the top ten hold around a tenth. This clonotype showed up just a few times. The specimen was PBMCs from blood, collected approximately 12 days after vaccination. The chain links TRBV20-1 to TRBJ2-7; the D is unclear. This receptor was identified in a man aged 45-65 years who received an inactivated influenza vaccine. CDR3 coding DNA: TGCAGTGCTGGGGTCGGGTCCTACGAGCAGTACTTC. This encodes CSAGVGSYEQYF.